These 5 T cell receptor beta chains came from one sample sequenced in a study of immune evolution from preneoplasia to lung adenocarcinoma. Produced via immunoSEQ multiplex PCR; TCRdb's table is partial and in-frame only. The data contain about 8,300 clones, about 80% of them singletons. The material sequenced was FFPE invasive lung adenocarcinoma tissue. These receptors were obtained from a person aged 45-69 years with lung adenocarcinoma.

This sequence joins TRBV6-4 and TRBJ2-7, with TRBD1 matching over 8 bases. The CDR3 extends over 17 amino acids. Trimming took 3 bases from V and 0 from J; bases not matched to a gene: 10. Germline V lookup: CDR1 MRHNA, CDR2 SNTAGT. The CDR3 nucleotides are TGTGCCAGCAGTGAGGCAGGGGGCTGGGGTAGCTCCTACGAGCAGTACTTC. It encodes CASSEAGGWGSSYEQYF.

The chain employs TRBV7-9 and TRBJ2-7; weak D call: TRBD2 (5 bases). There are 16 residues in the CDR3. Trimming cost V 0 bases and J 2 bases, with 14 bases left between them. Germline lookup yields CDR1 SEHNR and CDR2 FQNEAQ (reference sequence). The CDR3 region has the DNA TGTGCCAGCAGCTTAGCAGGCGGGTTTCTGACCTACGAGCAGTACTTC. Translation: CASSLAGGFLTYEQYF.

This clone appeared once. The chain has TRBV25-1 and TRBJ2-7, with D perhaps given as TRBD1 or TRBD2 (5 bases each). Trimming left V 6 bases short and J 5 bases short, with 11 bases between. Germline loops: CDR1 MGHDK, CDR2 SYGVNS. The CDR3 has 12 residues. The CDR3 region has the DNA TGTGCCAGCAGGGGGGAGTTCCACGAGCAGTACTTC. Its translation is CASRGEFHEQYF.

The genes are TRBV2 and TRBJ2-6; D gene uncertain. Germline CDR1 is SNHLY and CDR2 is FYNNEI. Deletions cut 7 bases from V and 1 base from J, with 11 bases between. CDR3 length equals 15 residues. The CDR3: CASKGILSGANVLTF. CDR3 sequence (DNA): TGTGCCAGCAAGGGAATCCTGTCTGGGGCCAACGTCCTGACTTTC.

V and J are TRBV6-5 and TRBJ1-5, with 10 nucleotides matching TRBD1. This CDR3 contains 15 residues. The germline V gene encodes CDR1 MNHEY and CDR2 SVGAGI. Germline trimming cut 2 bases from V and 5 bases from J; bases unmatched to any gene: 3. The CDR3 DNA reads TGTGCCAGCAGTTACACGACAGGGGGCGATCAGCCCCAGCATTTT. Amino acids: CASSYTTGGDQPQHF.